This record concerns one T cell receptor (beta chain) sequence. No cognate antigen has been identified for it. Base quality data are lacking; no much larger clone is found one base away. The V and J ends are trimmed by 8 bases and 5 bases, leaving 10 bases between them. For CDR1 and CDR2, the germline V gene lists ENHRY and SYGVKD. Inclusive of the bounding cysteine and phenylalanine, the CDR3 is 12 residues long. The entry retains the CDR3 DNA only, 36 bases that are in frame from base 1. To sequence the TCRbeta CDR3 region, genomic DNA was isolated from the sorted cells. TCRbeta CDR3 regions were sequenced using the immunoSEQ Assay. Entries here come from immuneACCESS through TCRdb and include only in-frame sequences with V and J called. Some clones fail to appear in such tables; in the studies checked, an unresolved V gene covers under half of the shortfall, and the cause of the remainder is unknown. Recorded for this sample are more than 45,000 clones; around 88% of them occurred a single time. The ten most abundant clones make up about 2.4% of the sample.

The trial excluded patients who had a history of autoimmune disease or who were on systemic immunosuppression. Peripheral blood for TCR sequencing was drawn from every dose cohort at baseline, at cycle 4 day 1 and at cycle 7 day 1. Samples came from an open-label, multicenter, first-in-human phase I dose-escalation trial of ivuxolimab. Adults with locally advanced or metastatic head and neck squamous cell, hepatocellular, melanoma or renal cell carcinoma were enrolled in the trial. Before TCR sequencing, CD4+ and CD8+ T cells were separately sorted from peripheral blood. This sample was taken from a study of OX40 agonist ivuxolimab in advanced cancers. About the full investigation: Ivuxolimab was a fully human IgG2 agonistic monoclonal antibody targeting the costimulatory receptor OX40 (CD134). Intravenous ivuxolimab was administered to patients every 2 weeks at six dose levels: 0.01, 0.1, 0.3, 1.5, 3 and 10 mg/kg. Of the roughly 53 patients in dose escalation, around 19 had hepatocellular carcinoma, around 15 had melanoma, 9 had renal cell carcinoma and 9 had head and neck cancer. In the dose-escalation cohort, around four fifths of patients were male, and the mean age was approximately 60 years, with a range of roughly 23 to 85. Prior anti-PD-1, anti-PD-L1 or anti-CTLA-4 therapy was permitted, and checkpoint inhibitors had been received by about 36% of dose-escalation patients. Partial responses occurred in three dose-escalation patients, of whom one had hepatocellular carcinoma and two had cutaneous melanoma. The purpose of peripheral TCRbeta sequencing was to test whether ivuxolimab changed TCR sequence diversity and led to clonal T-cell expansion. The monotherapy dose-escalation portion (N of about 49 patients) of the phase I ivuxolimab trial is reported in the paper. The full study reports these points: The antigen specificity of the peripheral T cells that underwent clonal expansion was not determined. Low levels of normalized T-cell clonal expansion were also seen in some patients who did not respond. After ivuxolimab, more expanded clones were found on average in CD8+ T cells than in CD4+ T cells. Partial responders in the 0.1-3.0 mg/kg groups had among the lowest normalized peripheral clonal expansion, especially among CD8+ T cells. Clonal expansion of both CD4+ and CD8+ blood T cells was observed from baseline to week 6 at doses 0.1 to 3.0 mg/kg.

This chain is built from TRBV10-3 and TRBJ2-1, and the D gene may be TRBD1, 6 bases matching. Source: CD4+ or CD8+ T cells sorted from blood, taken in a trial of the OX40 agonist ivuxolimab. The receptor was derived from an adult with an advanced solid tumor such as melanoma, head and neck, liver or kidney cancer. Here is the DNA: TGTGCCATCGCCTACAGGGACAATGAGCAGTTCTTC. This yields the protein CAIAYRDNEQFF.